This T cell receptor (beta chain) was identified in a study of breast tumors, draining lymph nodes, adjacent tissues. Study outcomes and limitations: Tumor repertoires ranked between lymph nodes and nontumor tissue in diversity, with V and J gene preferences. Compared with basal-like, luminal-like tumors shared significantly more repertoire with nontumor tissue.

On this clonotype: Its antigen is unidentified.

TCRdb used MiXCR to reprocess the multiplex PCR reads, holding one entry per CDR3 protein. The table lists around 13,000 distinct CDR3 sequences, about 70% of them singletons, with 44% in the top ten. CDR3 length equals 14 residues. Trimming took off 1 base at V and 5 bases at J, with 11 bases between the two ends. Per germline, CDR1 SGHVS and CDR2 FNYEAQ. The chain carries TRBV7-6 and TRBJ2-5; either TRBD1 or TRBD2 may supply D (5 bases each). The specimen sequenced was tumor-adjacent breast tissue. The TCR sequence derives from a female donor with breast cancer. Some clones in this sample may be carry-over from other donors' samples. The CDR3 sequence is CASSLGPGSETQYF. CDR3 bases: TGTGCCAGCAGCTTAGGGCCAGGGAGTGAGACCCAGTACTTC.